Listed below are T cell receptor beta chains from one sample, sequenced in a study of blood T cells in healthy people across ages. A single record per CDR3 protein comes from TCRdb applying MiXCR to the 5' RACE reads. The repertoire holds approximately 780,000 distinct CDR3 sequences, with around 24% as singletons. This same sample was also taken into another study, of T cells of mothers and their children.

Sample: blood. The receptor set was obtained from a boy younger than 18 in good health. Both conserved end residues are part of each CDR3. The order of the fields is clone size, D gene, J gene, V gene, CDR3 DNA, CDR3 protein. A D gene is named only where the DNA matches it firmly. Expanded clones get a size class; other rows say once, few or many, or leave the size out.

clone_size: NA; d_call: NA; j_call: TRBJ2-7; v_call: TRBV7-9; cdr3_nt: TGTGCCAGCAGCCCAATCGAGGGCCAGGGCTCCTACGAGCAGTACTTC; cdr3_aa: CASSPIEGQGSYEQYF
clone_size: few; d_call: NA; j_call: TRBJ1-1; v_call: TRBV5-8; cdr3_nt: TGTGCCAGCAGTATAGACTACACTGAAGCTTTCTTT; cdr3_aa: CASSIDYTEAFF
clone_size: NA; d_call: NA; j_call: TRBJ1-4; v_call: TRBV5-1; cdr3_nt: TGCGCCAGCAGCTTGACAGGACGGGGGGCGGATGAAAAACTGTTTTTT; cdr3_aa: CASSLTGRGADEKLFF
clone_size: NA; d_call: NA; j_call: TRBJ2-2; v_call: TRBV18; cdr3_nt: TGTGCCAGCTCACCTGGAGGGGCAGCCTGGGAGCTGTTTTTT; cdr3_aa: CASSPGGAAWELFF
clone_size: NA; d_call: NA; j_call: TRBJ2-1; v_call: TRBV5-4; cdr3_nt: TGTGCCAGCGGAACAGACTTAGCGTATGAGCAGTTCTTC; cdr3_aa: CASGTDLAYEQFF
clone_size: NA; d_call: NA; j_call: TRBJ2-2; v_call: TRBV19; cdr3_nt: TGTGCCAGTAGTATCCTCCGGTCCACCGGGGAGCTGTTTTTT; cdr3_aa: CASSILRSTGELFF
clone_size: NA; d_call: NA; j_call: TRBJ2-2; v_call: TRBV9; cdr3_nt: TGTGCCAGCAGCGTATTCCCCGGGGGGAACACCGGGGAGCTGTTTTTT; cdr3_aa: CASSVFPGGNTGELFF
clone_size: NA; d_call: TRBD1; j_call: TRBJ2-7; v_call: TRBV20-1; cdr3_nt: TGCAGAGCCCAGGGGGAGCTCCATCGGGACGAGCGGTACTTC; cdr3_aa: CRAQGELHRDERYF
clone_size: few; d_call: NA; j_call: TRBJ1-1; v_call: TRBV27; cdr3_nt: TGTGCCAGCTGGGGGGGACCCGGAGCTTTCTTT; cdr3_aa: CASWGGPGAFF
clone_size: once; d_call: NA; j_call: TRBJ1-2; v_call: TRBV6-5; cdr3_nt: TGTGCCACCCGAAGGCAGGGGCTAGGAGAAGGCTACACCTTC; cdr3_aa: CATRRQGLGEGYTF
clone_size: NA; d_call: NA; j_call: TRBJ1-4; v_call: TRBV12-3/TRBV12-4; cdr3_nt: TGTGCCAGCAGCCGAGGGGGGCGTGAAAAACTGTTTTTT; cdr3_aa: CASSRGGREKLFF
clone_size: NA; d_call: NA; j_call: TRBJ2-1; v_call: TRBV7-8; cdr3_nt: TGTGCCAGCAGCTTTGAAGGGGAGTACAATGAGCAGTTCTTC; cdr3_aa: CASSFEGEYNEQFF
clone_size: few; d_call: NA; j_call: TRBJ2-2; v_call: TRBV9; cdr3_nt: TGTGCCAGCAGCGGACGTAGCGCCCGGGAGCTGTTTTTT; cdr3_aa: CASSGRSARELFF
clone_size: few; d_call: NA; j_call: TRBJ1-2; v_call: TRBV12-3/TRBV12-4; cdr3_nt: TGTGCCAGCAGCCTTGGGTGGGAATATGGCTACACCTTC; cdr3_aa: CASSLGWEYGYTF
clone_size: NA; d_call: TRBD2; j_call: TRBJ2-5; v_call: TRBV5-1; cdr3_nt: TGCGCCAGCAGCTTTCCAGCGGGGGGGCGAGAGACCCAGTACTTC; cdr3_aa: CASSFPAGGRETQYF
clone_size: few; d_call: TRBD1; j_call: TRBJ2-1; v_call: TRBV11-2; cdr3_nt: TGTGCCAGCAGCACCTACAGGGGTAGGGGATACAATGAGCAGTTCTTC; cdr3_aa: CASSTYRGRGYNEQFF
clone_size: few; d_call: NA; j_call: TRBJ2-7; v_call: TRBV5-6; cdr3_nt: TGTGCCAGCAGCTCCTTAGCGGACCTGGACTACGAGCAGTACTTC; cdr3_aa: CASSSLADLDYEQYF
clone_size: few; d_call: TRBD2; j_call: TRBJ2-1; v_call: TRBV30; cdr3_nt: TGTGCCTGGAAGCGGGGGCAAAACAATGAGCAGTTCTTC; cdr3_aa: CAWKRGQNNEQFF
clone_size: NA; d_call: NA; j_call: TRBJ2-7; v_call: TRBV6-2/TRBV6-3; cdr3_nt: TGTGCCAGCACGGTAGAACCGGCGAGGGAGCAGTACTTC; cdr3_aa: CASTVEPAREQYF
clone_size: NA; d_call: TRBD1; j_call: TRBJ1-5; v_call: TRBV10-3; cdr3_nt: TGTGCCATCAGCAAAGACAGGGATCCACAGCCCCAGCATTTT; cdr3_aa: CAISKDRDPQPQHF
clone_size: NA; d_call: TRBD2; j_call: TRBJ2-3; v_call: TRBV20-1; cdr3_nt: TGCAGTGCTAGAGATCCCAGCGGGGGCCTGCCCACAGATACGCAGTATTTT; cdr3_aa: CSARDPSGGLPTDTQYF
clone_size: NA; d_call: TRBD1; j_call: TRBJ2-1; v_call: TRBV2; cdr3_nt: TGTGCCAGCAGGGAATTCCGGGACAGGGGGCGAATTGAGCAGTTCTTC; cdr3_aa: CASREFRDRGRIEQFF
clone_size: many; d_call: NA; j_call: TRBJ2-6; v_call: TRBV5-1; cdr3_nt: TGCGCCAGCACTTTGTCGGGGGCCAACGTCCTGACTTTC; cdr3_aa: CASTLSGANVLTF
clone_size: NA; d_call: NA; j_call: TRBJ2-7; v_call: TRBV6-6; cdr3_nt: TGTGCCAGCAGTTACCGCCAGGCGACCTACGAGCAGTACTTC; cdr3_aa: CASSYRQATYEQYF
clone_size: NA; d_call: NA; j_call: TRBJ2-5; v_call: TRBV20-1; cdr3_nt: TGCAGTGCCCTCCCAGGGATGAGAGCGAAAGAGACCCAGTACTTC; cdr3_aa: CSALPGMRAKETQYF
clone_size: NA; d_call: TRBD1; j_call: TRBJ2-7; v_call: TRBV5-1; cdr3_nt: TGCGCCAGCAGCCCCCGACAGGGGGGGACCTACGAGCAGTACTTC; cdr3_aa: CASSPRQGGTYEQYF
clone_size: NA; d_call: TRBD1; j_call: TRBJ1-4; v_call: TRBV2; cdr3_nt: TGTGCCAGCAGTGGGGACAGGAATGAAAAACTGTTTTTT; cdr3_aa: CASSGDRNEKLFF
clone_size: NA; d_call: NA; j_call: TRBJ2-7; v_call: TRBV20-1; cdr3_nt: TGCAGTGCTAGACCACCCGGCGATAGTTTTGTCTACGAGCAGTACTTC; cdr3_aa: CSARPPGDSFVYEQYF
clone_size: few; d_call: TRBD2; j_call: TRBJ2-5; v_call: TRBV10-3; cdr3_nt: TGTGCCATCAGTGAAAGGTTAGCGGGGGGGCCGAGTGAGCAGTACTTC; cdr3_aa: CAISERLAGGPSEQYF
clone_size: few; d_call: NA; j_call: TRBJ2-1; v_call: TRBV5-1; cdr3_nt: TGCGCCAGCAGCTTGGTTCCCCAGAGCTCCTACAATGAGCAGTTCTTC; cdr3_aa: CASSLVPQSSYNEQFF
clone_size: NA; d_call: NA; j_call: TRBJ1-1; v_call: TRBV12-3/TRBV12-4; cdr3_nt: TGTGCCAGCAGAGCCCCCGGTCTCGAGACTGAAGCTTTCTTT; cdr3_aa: CASRAPGLETEAFF
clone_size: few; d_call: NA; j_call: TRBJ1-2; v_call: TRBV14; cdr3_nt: TGTGCCAGCAGCCAAGAGGCGGGGTACCCCTGGGGCTACACCTTC; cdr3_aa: CASSQEAGYPWGYTF
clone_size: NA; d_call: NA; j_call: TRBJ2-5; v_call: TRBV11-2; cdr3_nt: TGTGCCAGCAGCTTAGATTGGGGGGCACGAGAGACCCAGTACTTC; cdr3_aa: CASSLDWGARETQYF
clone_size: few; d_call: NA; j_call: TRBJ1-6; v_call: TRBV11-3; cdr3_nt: TGTGCCAGCACACCGAATTCACCCCTCCACTTT; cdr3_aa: CASTPNSPLHF
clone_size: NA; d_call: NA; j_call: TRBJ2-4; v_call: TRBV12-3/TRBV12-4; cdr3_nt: TGTGCCAGCAGGGTGGGGGCGCATCTAGCCAAAAGCATTCAGTACTTC; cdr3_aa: CASRVGAHLAKSIQYF
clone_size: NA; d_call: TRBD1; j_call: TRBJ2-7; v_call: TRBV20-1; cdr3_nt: TGCAGTGCTAGAGGGACAGGGTCAACCTACGAGCAGTACTTC; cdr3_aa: CSARGTGSTYEQYF
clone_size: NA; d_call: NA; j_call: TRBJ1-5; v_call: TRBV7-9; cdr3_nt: TGTGCCAGCAGCTCCACTAGGGGGAATCAGCCCCAGCATTTT; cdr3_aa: CASSSTRGNQPQHF
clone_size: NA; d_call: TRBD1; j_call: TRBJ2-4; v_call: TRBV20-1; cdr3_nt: TGCAGTGCGAACTACAGGGGGACCAAAAACATTCAGTACTTC; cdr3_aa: CSANYRGTKNIQYF
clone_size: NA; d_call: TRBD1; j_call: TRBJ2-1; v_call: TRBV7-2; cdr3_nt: TGTGCCAGCAGCTTAGTTGGCAGGGGGCGTTCCTACAATGAGCAGTTCTTC; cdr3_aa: CASSLVGRGRSYNEQFF
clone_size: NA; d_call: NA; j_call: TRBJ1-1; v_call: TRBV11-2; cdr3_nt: TGTGCCAGCAGCTCGTTGACCCCGAGAAGGGCTTTCTTT; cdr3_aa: CASSSLTPRRAFF
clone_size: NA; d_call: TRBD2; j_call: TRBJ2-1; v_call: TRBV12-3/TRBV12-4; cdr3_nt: TGTGCCAGCACGCCAATAGCGGGGTTGTTCTATGAGCAGTTCTTC; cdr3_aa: CASTPIAGLFYEQFF
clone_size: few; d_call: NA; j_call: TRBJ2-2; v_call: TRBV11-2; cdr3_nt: TGTGCCAGCAGCCCAAGCGCCGGCAGGGCTTACACCGGGGAGCTGTTTTTT; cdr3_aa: CASSPSAGRAYTGELFF
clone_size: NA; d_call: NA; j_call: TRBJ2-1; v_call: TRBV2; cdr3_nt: TGTGCCAGCAGTACACGGGACACTTACAATGAGCAGTTCTTC; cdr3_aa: CASSTRDTYNEQFF
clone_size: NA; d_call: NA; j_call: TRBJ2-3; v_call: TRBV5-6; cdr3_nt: TGTGCCAGCAGCTTTTTTGAGGATACGCGGTATTTT; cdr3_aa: CASSFFEDTRYF
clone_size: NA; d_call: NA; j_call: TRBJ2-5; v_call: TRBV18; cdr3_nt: TGTGCCAGCTCACCTCCGAACAGGGAAGAGACCCAGTACTTC; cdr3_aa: CASSPPNREETQYF